This T cell receptor beta chain came from a study of CD8 T cells in ankylosing spondylitis. General observations from the study: Within ankylosing spondylitis blood, a TCR beta motif made up of seven to nine highly homologous variants appeared to be characteristic. Clones linked with disease were CD8+ and fairly uncommon in the peripheral blood. Significant enrichment of disease-linked clones was reportedly seen in matched ankylosing spondylitis synovial fluid.

On this clonotype itself: The antigen is not known.

Quantitative 5'-RACE with molecular barcodes produced the TCR beta libraries. A single record per CDR3 protein comes from TCRdb applying MiXCR to the 5' RACE reads. The sample has around 280,000 distinct CDR3 sequences; 15% to 25% are singletons. V was cut by 3 bases and J by 7 bases, with 12 bases left in between. The CDR3 has 13 residues. Germline CDR1 and CDR2: KGHSH and LQKENI. The specimen was blood, either unsorted or a sorted T cell fraction (not recorded which). This chain links TRBV18 with TRBJ1-1, with D possibly TRBD1 on 5 matching bases. This TCR was recovered from a male donor with ankylosing spondylitis or in good health (not recorded which). The CDR3 region is CASSPGTEIEAFF. The CDR3 DNA is TGTGCCAGCTCACCCGGGACGGAGATTGAAGCTTTCTTT. The complete variable domain, with remaining parts taken from reference TRBV18 and TRBJ1-1, reads NAGVMQNPRHLVRRRGQEARLRCSPMKGHSHVYWYRQLPEEGLKFMVYLQKENIIDESGMPKERFSAEFPKEGPSILRIQQVVRGDSAAYFCASSPGTEIEAFFGQGTRLTVV.